In this sample, the clone carrying this T cell receptor beta chain turned up many times. Its antigen is not identified. The sample belongs to a study of T cell repertoires in cytomegalovirus infection. Across the whole study: In public TCR beta signatures, there were indications of both CMV infection and matching HLA type. Study-wide results and caveats: Cumulative public TCR beta family frequency identified carriers of CMV plus the relevant HLA. Across the ex vivo response, the dominant clonotypes were HLA-C-restricted CMV-specific TCR beta clonotypes.

TCRdb ran MiXCR on the reads and lists one entry per CDR3 protein. The table lists 200,000 to 300,000 distinct CDR3 sequences, approximately 7% of them singletons, with more than 5.5% in the top ten. V lost 6 bases and J lost 0, with 16 bases in between. Germline V gives CDR1 SQVTM, CDR2 ANQGSEA. CDR3 length: 15 residues. The chain is built from TRBV29-1 and TRBJ2-3; D is uncertain. Sequencing used PBMCs. The TCR was taken from a human donor in good health (CMV status not recorded). Some clones in this sample may be carry-over from other donors' samples. The CDR3 region is CSVVMNSGSTDTQYF. As DNA, the CDR3 is TGCAGCGTCGTTATGAATTCGGGCAGCACAGATACGCAGTATTTT.